The clone carrying this TCR beta chain was observed a few times. TCRdb analysed the RT-PCR reads with MiXCR anew, one entry per CDR3 protein. The sample contains around 700,000 distinct CDR3 sequences, more than 13% of which appear only once. There are 13 residues in the CDR3. V shed 7 bases, J shed 6 bases, and the junction held 7 bases outside the gene matches. CDR1 and CDR2 (germline): DFQATT, SNEGSKA (reference sequence). The TCR sequence derives from a female donor in good health, serving as a healthy control. The rearrangement links TRBV20-1 to TRBJ1-5, with 9 nucleotides matching TRBD1. Sample: memory CD4+ T cells from blood. The CDR3 DNA follows: TGCAGTGGCACAGGGGGCTTAGGTCAGCCCCAGCATTTT. Its translation is CSGTGGLGQPQHF.